These 28 T cell receptor beta chains were all obtained from the same sample, sequenced in a study of molecular identifiers for immune sequencing clone quantification. TCRdb called the PCR reads again in MiXCR, with one record for every CDR3 protein. The sample has about 320,000 distinct CDR3 sequences; roughly a quarter are singletons. Sequenced sample: naive CD8+ T cells from blood, with Jurkat cell RNA spiked in. Described subset: FACS-sorted CD8+CD4-CCR7+CD45RA+ naive T cells. These receptors all stem from a human donor in good health. Some libraries in this study had Jurkat cell RNA spiked in.

This chain connects TRBV9 to TRBJ2-7; perhaps TRBD1 as D (6 bases). This CDR3 region has 14 residues. V gave up 4 bases and J gave up 2 bases, with 13 bases separating them. CDR1 and CDR2 (germline): SGDLS, YYNGEE. This CDR3 is CASSHRDKAYEQYF. CDR3 nucleotides: TGTGCCAGCAGCCACCGGGACAAAGCCTACGAGCAGTACTTC.

The table lists this clonotype with many counts. V gene TRBV3-1 combines with J gene TRBJ2-5; 10 nucleotides line up with TRBD1. Per the germline V gene, CDR1 is LGHDT and CDR2 is YNNKEL (reference sequence). Trimming cost V 4 bases and J 0 bases; bases outside gene matches: 5. The CDR3 is made up of 16 amino acids. This CDR3 is CASSPTDRGYQETQYF. CDR3 bases: TGTGCCAGCAGCCCGACGGACAGGGGGTACCAAGAGACCCAGTACTTC.

This clonotype came up a few times. V and J are TRBV7-9 and TRBJ2-1; 10 bases match TRBD2. The CDR3 totals 19 residues. Germline V gene data show CDR1 as SEHNR and CDR2 as FQNEAQ (reference sequence). V trimming: 2 bases; J trimming: 2 bases; junction bases outside the gene matches: 12. The CDR3, as DNA: TGTGCCAGCAGCTTAACGGTGGCCCGAGGACTAGCGGCCTACAATGAGCAGTTCTTC. Translated: CASSLTVARGLAAYNEQFF. Filled out from reference TRBV7-9 and TRBJ2-1, the complete variable domain reads DTGVSQNPRHKITKRGQNVTFRCDPISEHNRLYWYRQTLGQGPEFLTYFQNEAQLEKSRLLSDRFSAERPKGSFSTLEIQRTEQGDSAMYLCASSLTVARGLAAYNEQFFGPGTRLTVL.

This clonotype was observed a handful of times. The chain joins TRBV27 to TRBJ2-3; 10 bases are a match to TRBD2. The CDR3 runs 17 residues. Germline CDR1 and CDR2: MNHEY and SMNVEV (reference sequence). The V gene end was trimmed by 7 bases and the J gene end by 5 bases; junction bases not matched to a gene: 15. CDR3 loop: CASTPIWLAGVGDTQYF. The CDR3 DNA reads as TGTGCCAGCACCCCTATCTGGCTAGCGGGGGTTGGAGATACGCAGTATTTT.

The chain carries TRBV6-2 or TRBV6-3 and TRBJ2-7, with 7 bases aligning to TRBD2. CDR3 length: 14 residues. Germline V lookup: CDR1 MNHEY, CDR2 SVGEGT. V trimming: 5 bases; J trimming: 5 bases; junction bases outside the gene matches: 9. DNA of the CDR3: TGTGCCAGCAGTCAAACTCGTGGGGGGGACGAGCAGTACTTC. Amino acids: CASSQTRGGDEQYF.

This chain joins TRBV5-1 and TRBJ2-5; tentative D call: TRBD1 (6 bases). V dropped 2 bases and J dropped 4 bases, with 15 bases sitting between them. The CDR3 length is 15 residues. CDR1 is SGHRS and CDR2 is YFSETQ in the germline V gene. The CDR3 coding sequence is TGCGCCAGCAGCTTTTGGCAGGGGAAGTCAGAGACCCAGTACTTC. Translation: CASSFWQGKSETQYF.

There are a few counts of this clonotype. V usage is TRBV18 and J usage is TRBJ2-3, with a tentative D call TRBD1 (5 bases). Germline loops: CDR1 KGHSH, CDR2 LQKENI. The CDR3 has 17 amino acids. The germline V and J ends were trimmed by 3 bases and 1 base, with 17 bases remaining between them. The CDR3: CASSPSQTGYGTDTQYF. The CDR3 nucleotides read TGTGCCAGCTCACCGAGCCAAACAGGATATGGCACAGATACGCAGTATTTT.

A note on this clonotype: At one end the junction does not follow the germline gene, possibly because of a read error. This sequence joins TRBV30 and TRBJ2-3, with D tentatively TRBD2 (5 bases). The CDR3 loop spans 14 amino acids. CDR1 is GTSNPN, CDR2 SVGIG, per germline (reference sequence). For the CDR3, the DNA is TGTGCCGGGAGTAGGACGGACAGCACAGATACGCAGTATTTT. Its protein is CAGSRTDSTDTQYF.

To note about this clonotype: The conserved phenylalanine or tryptophan is not found at the CDR3 terminus, so this likely reflects a read error. The rearrangement uses TRBV4-3 and TRBJ2-2, with a weak D call TRBD1 (5 bases). The CDR3 is 15 amino acids. V was pared by 0 bases and J by 5 bases, with 10 bases between. Germline loops: CDR1 LGHNA, CDR2 YSLEER. The CDR3 is CASSQEDTLTGELFL. Here the CDR3 DNA reads TGCGCCAGCAGCCAAGAGGACACCTTAACCGGGGAGCTGTTTCTT.

To note about this clonotype: The CDR3 end shows no conserved phenylalanine or tryptophan, and so a read error is likely. The CDR3 DNA follows: TGTGCCAGCAGCGTACGGCGGGAGGTGTCAGGGGCCAACGTCCTGACTCGC. Its protein product is CASSVRREVSGANVLTR. This sequence joins TRBV9 and TRBJ2-6; 8 bases align to TRBD2. There are 17 residues in the CDR3. J lost 4 bases, V lost 1 base, and 7 bases had no gene match. The germline V gene has CDR1 SGDLS and CDR2 YYNGEE.

In its sample, this clonotype was seen many times. The chain links TRBV29-1 to TRBJ2-5; 10 bases match TRBD1. J gave up 5 bases and V 5 bases, and 5 bases lay outside the gene matches. From germline, CDR1 is SQVTM and CDR2 ANQGSEA. The CDR3 length is 13 residues. The CDR3 loop reads CSVRTGGYETQYF. CDR3 nucleotide sequence: TGCAGCGTTCGGACAGGGGGTTACGAGACCCAGTACTTC.

The chain combines TRBV23-1 with TRBJ1-6; no clear D gene. TRBV23-1 is treated as an ORF (open reading frame) with a function not yet certain. V was trimmed by 3 bases and J by 2 bases, leaving 20 bases between them. The length of the CDR3 is 19 residues. The CDR3 DNA reads TGCGCCAGCAGTCATCCGACAAGGGTTCGGGGAACCTATAATTCACCCCTCCACTTT. It yields the protein CASSHPTRVRGTYNSPLHF.

V usage is TRBV9 and J usage is TRBJ2-6; no clear D gene. With 3 bases removed from V and 0 bases from J, the gap between germline ends came to 7 bases. There are 15 residues in the CDR3. The germline CDR1 and CDR2 sequences are SGDLS and YYNGEE. Here the CDR3 reads CASSGVTSGANVLTF. The CDR3, as DNA: TGTGCCAGCAGCGGGGTTACCTCTGGGGCCAACGTCCTGACTTTC.

The CDR3, as DNA: TGTGCCAGCAGCTCGAGAGGGGTCCTTAACGAGCAGTACTTC. Translation gives CASSSRGVLNEQYF. The V and J genes are TRBV5-6 and TRBJ2-7, with D perhaps TRBD1 or TRBD2 (5 bases each). CDR1 and CDR2 (germline): SGHDT, YYEEEE. Between the trimmed V and J ends, which lost 3 bases and 5 bases, there was a span of 15 bases. The CDR3 sequence is 14 residues long. Supplemented by reference TRBV5-6 and TRBJ2-7, the full variable domain reads DAGVTQSPTHLIKTRGQQVTLRCSPKSGHDTVSWYQQALGQGPQFIFQYYEEEERQRGNFPDRFSGHQFPNYSSELNVNALLLGDSALYLCASSSRGVLNEQYFGPGTRLTVT.

In this sample, this clonotype turned up a few times. V gene TRBV12-3 or TRBV12-4 combines with J gene TRBJ2-1, with D possibly called TRBD1 or TRBD2 (6 bases each). Deletions cut 5 bases from V and 9 bases from J, with 14 bases between. The CDR3 sequence is 13 residues long. The CDR3 is CASSPPSGAEQFF. The CDR3 nucleotides are TGTGCCAGCAGTCCCCCTTCGGGGGCTGAGCAGTTCTTC.

The chain uses TRBV21-1 and TRBJ2-7; no DNA check was done on the table's D call, TRBD1. TRBV21-1 is an annotated pseudogene. The CDR3 is made up of 17 amino acids. CDR3 sequence reads: CASSKADESRRSYGQYF. The CDR3 nucleotides read TGTGCCAGCAGCAAAGCAGACGAATCCCGAAGGTCCTACGGGCAGTACTTC.

Note on this clonotype: This sequence may be a read error, since a much larger clone differs from it by one base. The chain has TRBV12-3 or TRBV12-4 and TRBJ1-5; D is perhaps TRBD1 (6 bases). V was cut by 5 bases and J by 3 bases, with 11 bases left in between. This CDR3 spans 14 amino acids. The DNA for the CDR3 is TGTGCCAGCAGTGGAGGACAGCTCAATCAGCCCCAGCATTTT. It specifies CASSGGQLNQPQHF.

Of note for this clonotype: One end of the junction does not line up with germline, which may come from a read error. This sequence joins TRBV28 and TRBJ2-3; no clear D. Germline V gene data show CDR1 as MDHEN and CDR2 as SYDVKM. There are 16 residues in the CDR3. In DNA form, the CDR3 reads TGCGCCAGCAGTTCCCTCGGCGAAGCCATCACAGATACGCAGTATTTT. Its protein product is CASSSLGEAITDTQYF.

V gene TRBV6-5 combines with J gene TRBJ2-3, with D perhaps TRBD1 (5 bases). V was cut by 6 bases and J by 6 bases, with 19 bases left in between. Germline lookup yields CDR1 MNHEY and CDR2 SVGAGI. The length of the CDR3 is 15 residues. CDR3 sequence (DNA): TGTGCCAGCAGGCTAACCGCGCCAGGGTTCGATACGCAGTATTTT. Its translation is CASRLTAPGFDTQYF.

A few counts support this clonotype. This rearrangement joins TRBV12-3 or TRBV12-4 to TRBJ1-3; D possibly corresponds to TRBD1 (6 bases). The CDR3 runs 14 residues. Trimming took 6 bases from V and 7 from J, leaving 16 bases between them. CDR3 region: CASRGWQGLNTIYF. DNA of the CDR3: TGTGCCAGCAGAGGTTGGCAGGGGCTGAACACCATATATTTT.

This clonotype was observed many times. The J gene is TRBJ1-2, the V gene TRBV29-1, with D possibly TRBD1 on 6 matching bases. Trimming removed 0 bases from V and 4 bases from J, with 15 bases in between. Per the germline V gene, CDR1 is SQVTM and CDR2 is ANQGSEA. The CDR3 consists of 15 residues. CDR3 residues: CSVEDWGALSYGYTF. In DNA form, the CDR3 reads TGCAGCGTTGAAGATTGGGGGGCCCTAAGCTATGGCTACACCTTC.

This clonotype occurred many times. This rearrangement joins TRBV12-5 to TRBJ2-6; unclear D gene. V lost 8 bases and J lost 0, with 5 bases in between. CDR3 length: 13 residues. The germline V gene has CDR1 LGHNT and CDR2 FRNRAP. The CDR3 is CASLYSGANVLTF. CDR3 nucleotides: TGTGCTAGTCTCTACTCTGGGGCCAACGTCCTGACTTTC.

A word on this clonotype: This may be a read error, as it is one base from a much larger clone. This sequence joins TRBV4-1 and TRBJ2-1; perhaps TRBD2 as D (5 bases). Trimming pared 4 bases from V and 1 base from J, leaving 11 bases between. The germline gives CDR1 MGHRA, CDR2 YSYEKL. This CDR3 has 15 amino acids. CDR3 protein: CASSRGRDSYNEQFF. The DNA of the CDR3 is TGCGCCAGCAGCCGTGGCCGGGATTCCTACAATGAGCAGTTCTTC.

This clonotype is a singleton in its sample. The CDR3 does not end in the conserved phenylalanine or tryptophan, so this is likely a read error. The rearrangement joins TRBV28 to TRBJ2-5, with D perhaps TRBD1 or TRBD2 (5 bases each). This CDR3 is 18 amino acids long. Germline V gene data show CDR1 as MDHEN and CDR2 as SYDVKM. The ends were cut back, 4 bases at V and 1 base at J, with 22 bases in the middle. The DNA of the CDR3 is TGTGCCAGCAGTTCTAGTCCCCGGGGTTTGACAGTCCAAGAGACCCAGTACATC. This gives the protein CASSSSPRGLTVQETQYI.

The chain couples TRBV3-1 to TRBJ2-7; no clear D gene. The germline V gene encodes CDR1 LGHDT and CDR2 YNNKEL (reference sequence). This CDR3 is 12 amino acids long. Trimming left V 1 base short and J 7 bases short, with 8 bases between. The CDR3 region is CASSQVVEEQYF. The CDR3 nucleotides read TGTGCCAGCAGCCAAGTAGTCGAAGAGCAGTACTTC.

The chain has TRBV4-2 and TRBJ2-7, with TRBD2 as a possible D gene (6 bases). The V gene's germline CDR1 is LGHNA and CDR2 YNFKEQ. The CDR3 covers 16 residues. V was clipped by 0 bases and J by 6 bases, with 18 bases between them. The CDR3: CASSQDSGGYGGEQYF. The CDR3 coding sequence is TGTGCCAGCAGCCAAGATTCCGGGGGTTATGGGGGCGAGCAGTACTTC.

This clonotype was counted only a few times. This chain joins TRBV28 and TRBJ1-2; TRBD1 is a possible D gene (5 bases). The CDR3 contains 15 residues. Germline CDR1 MDHEN, CDR2 SYDVKM. Trimming shortened V by 3 bases and J by 3 bases, and 14 bases separated the two germline ends. The CDR3 DNA sequence: TGTGCCAGCAGTTTTAGAATGGGGCGCGACTATGGCTACACCTTC. This sequence encodes CASSFRMGRDYGYTF.

This clonotype was counted many times. For the CDR3, the DNA is TGTGCCAGCAGTGATGGTCGGGGAGGGGTCACTGAAGCTTTCTTT. Its protein is CASSDGRGGVTEAFF. V and J are TRBV25-1 and TRBJ1-1, with D maybe TRBD1 (5 bases). The V and J ends lost 3 bases and 4 bases respectively, with 15 bases between them. Germline V CDR1 and CDR2: MGHDK, SYGVNS. The CDR3 sequence is 15 residues long.